The 31 T cell receptor beta chains below all came from one sample that was sequenced in a study of blood T cell repertoires in COVID-19. Data came from immunoSEQ multiplex PCR; TCRdb stores just in-frame clones and leaves some out. The table lists around 350,000 clones, approximately 86% of them singletons. The sequenced material came from peripheral blood. Receptors were obtained from a human donor in a cohort sampled during active COVID-19.

V and J are TRBV19 and TRBJ1-2, with a possible D match to TRBD1 (6 bases). The CDR3 is made up of 11 amino acids. Germline V gene data show CDR1 as LNHDA and CDR2 as SQIVND (reference sequence). V lost 6 bases and J lost 8, with 10 bases in between. CDR3 loop: CASRQGLGYTF. In nucleotides, the CDR3 is TGTGCCAGTAGACAGGGTTTGGGCTACACCTTC.

The V gene is TRBV7-9, the J gene TRBJ1-6; 7 nucleotides align to TRBD1. V gave up 5 bases and J gave up 10 bases; unmatched junction bases: 11. Germline CDR1 is SEHNR and CDR2 is FQNEAQ (reference sequence). This CDR3 is 15 amino acids long. Here the CDR3 reads CASSTPTGKNSPLHF. The CDR3 DNA reads TGTGCCAGCAGCACACCGACAGGGAAGAACTCACCCCTCCACTTT.

The rearrangement links TRBV5-6 to TRBJ1-1; 7 positions match TRBD1. The CDR3 covers 12 residues. J gave up 10 bases and V 4 bases, and 7 bases lay outside the gene matches. Germline assignment: CDR1 SGHDT and CDR2 YYEEEE. CDR3 in amino acids: CASSGKQGIAFF. In DNA form, the CDR3 reads TGTGCCAGCAGCGGGAAACAGGGGATAGCTTTCTTT.

This clone is a singleton in its sample. The gene calls are TRBV5-7 and TRBJ1-5; 10 nucleotides agree with TRBD1. TRBV5-7 is recorded as an ORF, its role being uncertain. CDR3 length: 17 amino acids. V was clipped by 0 bases and J by 4 bases; unmatched bases: 7. CDR3 loop: CASSLARRDRGNQPQHF. The CDR3 DNA is TGTGCCAGCAGCTTGGCTCGTCGGGACAGGGGAAATCAGCCCCAGCATTTT.

The chain uses TRBV19 and TRBJ2-2, with D uncertain. Germline V lookup: CDR1 LNHDA, CDR2 SQIVND (reference sequence). V was trimmed by 3 bases and J by 7 bases, leaving 9 bases between them. The CDR3 is made up of 13 amino acids. For the CDR3, the DNA is TGTGCCAGTAGTATGGGCACACTCGGGGAGCTGTTTTTT. Encoded protein: CASSMGTLGELFF.

V usage is TRBV5-6 and J usage is TRBJ2-7; 7 bases line up with TRBD2. Germline CDR1 reads SGHDT; CDR2 reads YYEEEE. Trimming removed 2 bases from V and 2 bases from J; junction bases left unmatched: 4. The CDR3 has 14 amino acids. This CDR3 is CASSFHGGTYEQYF. CDR3 nucleotides: TGTGCCAGCAGCTTCCACGGGGGGACCTACGAGCAGTACTTC.

The CDR3 DNA is TGTGCCAGCCAACTAGCGATCACCGGGGAGCTGTTTTTT. Translating gives CASQLAITGELFF. V is TRBV2 and J is TRBJ2-2, with 7 bases aligning to TRBD2. The V and J ends lost 8 bases and 4 bases, in that order; junction bases with no gene match: 4. The CDR3 is 13 residues long. Germline values: CDR1 SNHLY, CDR2 FYNNEI. The full variable domain, with the rest looked up from reference TRBV2 and TRBJ2-2, is EPEVTQTPSHQVTQMGQEVILRCVPISNHLYFYWYRQILGQKVEFLVSFYNNEISEKSEIFDDQFSVERPDGSNFTLKIRSTKLEDSAMYFCASQLAITGELFFGEGSRLTVL.

The genes are TRBV10-3 and TRBJ2-7; possibly TRBD2 for D (6 bases). The V and J ends lost 1 base and 8 bases respectively, with 9 bases between them. The CDR3 consists of 12 residues. Per the germline V gene, CDR1 is ENHRY and CDR2 is SYGVKD. The CDR3 here is CAISEWGDQQYF. In DNA form, the CDR3 reads TGTGCCATCAGTGAGTGGGGGGACCAGCAGTACTTC.

This clone was counted many times. The rearrangement uses TRBV15 and TRBJ1-1; no reliable D call. The CDR3 loop spans 17 amino acids. The ends were cut back, 2 bases at V and 0 bases at J, with 16 bases in the middle. CDR1 and CDR2 from the germline V gene are LNHNV and YYDKDF (reference sequence). The CDR3 DNA is TGTGCCACCAGCAGACAAAGAGGTCCCGGAATGAACACTGAAGCTTTCTTT. It specifies CATSRQRGPGMNTEAFF.

Written as DNA, the CDR3 is TGTGCCAGCAGTTTATCTCGCGAATCCTACAATGAGCAGTTCTTC. It codes for CASSLSRESYNEQFF. The J gene is TRBJ2-1, the V gene TRBV28; no firm D call. CDR1 and CDR2 from the germline V gene are MDHEN and SYDVKM. The CDR3 is 15 residues long. The V and J ends lost 1 base and 1 base respectively, with 8 bases between them. Full variable domain (remainder filled in from reference TRBV28 and TRBJ2-1): DVKVTQSSRYLVKRTGEKVFLECVQDMDHENMFWYRQDPGLGLRLIYFSYDVKMKEKGDIPEGYSVSREKKERFSLILESASTNQTSMYLCASSLSRESYNEQFFGPGTRLTVL.

This chain links TRBV7-9 with TRBJ1-1; no definite D call. Trimming removed 1 base from V and 7 bases from J, with 7 bases in between. The CDR3 runs 12 residues. Germline loops: CDR1 SEHNR, CDR2 FQNEAQ (reference sequence). The CDR3: CASSLVGREAFF. DNA for the CDR3: TGTGCCAGCAGCTTAGTTGGGCGTGAAGCTTTCTTT.

This chain links TRBV20-1 with TRBJ1-5; no reliable D call. Germline assignment: CDR1 DFQATT and CDR2 SNEGSKA (reference sequence). The CDR3 is 14 amino acids. The ends were cut back, 3 bases at V and 5 bases at J, with 14 bases in the middle. CDR3 residues: CSASSKAVDQPQHF. Here the CDR3 DNA reads TGCAGTGCTAGTTCGAAGGCGGTGGATCAGCCCCAGCATTTT.

V usage is TRBV9 and J usage is TRBJ2-5, with D maybe TRBD1 (6 bases). The CDR3 sequence is 13 residues long. Trimming took 3 bases from V and 5 from J, leaving 11 bases between them. Germline CDR1 and CDR2: SGDLS and YYNGEE. This CDR3 reads CASSATGTETQYF. The CDR3 DNA reads TGTGCCAGCAGCGCTACAGGGACGGAGACCCAGTACTTC. Full variable domain (missing parts from reference TRBV9 and TRBJ2-5): DSGVTQTPKHLITATGQRVTLRCSPRSGDLSVYWYQQSLDQGLQFLIQYYNGEERAKGNILERFSAQQFPDLHSELNLSSLELGDSALYFCASSATGTETQYFGPGTRLLVL.

This sequence joins TRBV7-2 and TRBJ2-7, with 9 bases fitting TRBD2. Germline loops: CDR1 SGHTA, CDR2 FQGNSA. The CDR3 covers 14 residues. The junction had 2 bases not matched to a gene; V was cut back by 3 bases and J by 2 bases. The CDR3 nucleotides read TGTGCCAGCAGCTTCCTAGCGGGACCCTACGAGCAGTACTTC. It translates to CASSFLAGPYEQYF.

The CDR3 sequence is CASSPDRAGPGNTIYF. DNA of the CDR3: TGCGCCAGCAGCCCCGACAGGGCAGGACCCGGAAACACCATATATTTT. The chain joins TRBV5-1 to TRBJ1-3; 7 bases match TRBD1. V lost 4 bases and J lost 4; bases outside the gene matches: 11. This CDR3 has 16 amino acids. The germline CDR1 and CDR2 sequences are SGHRS and YFSETQ. Supplemented by reference TRBV5-1 and TRBJ1-3, the full variable domain reads KAGVTQTPRYLIKTRGQQVTLSCSPISGHRSVSWYQQTPGQGLQFLFEYFSETQRNKGNFPGRFSGRQFSNSRSEMNVSTLELGDSALYLCASSPDRAGPGNTIYFGEGSWLTVV.

The chain has TRBV29-1 and TRBJ2-5, with D maybe TRBD2 (6 bases). Germline V gene lookup returns CDR1 SQVTM and CDR2 ANQGSEA. The V and J ends lost 4 bases and 5 bases respectively, with 17 bases between them. The CDR3 consists of 14 residues. CDR3 nucleotides: TGCAGCGTTGCGGTCGGGGCGCGGGGTGAGACCCAGTACTTC. Translating gives CSVAVGARGETQYF.

V is TRBV4-1 and J is TRBJ2-6, with 7 bases matching TRBD2. This CDR3 region has 15 residues. Germline CDR1 and CDR2: MGHRA and YSYEKL. Trimming took 3 bases from V and 2 from J; bases not matched to a gene: 1. The CDR3 sequence is CASSQGGAGANVLTF. As DNA, the CDR3 is TGCGCCAGCAGCCAGGGGGGGGCTGGGGCCAACGTCCTGACTTTC.

This sequence joins TRBV7-8 and TRBJ2-2, with a possible D match to TRBD1 (7 bases). Looked up from germline, CDR1 is SGHVS and CDR2 is FQNEAQ. The CDR3 sequence is 18 residues long. V was cut by 5 bases and J by 3 bases, with 22 bases left in between. CDR3 in amino acids: CASSQTPRQGGYTGELFF. CDR3 coding DNA: TGTGCCAGCAGCCAAACCCCCCGTCAGGGGGGTTACACCGGGGAGCTGTTTTTT.

V gene TRBV7-3 combines with J gene TRBJ1-1; 7 bases match TRBD1. CDR1 is SGHTA and CDR2 is FQGTGA in the germline V gene. There are 13 residues in the CDR3. The ends lost 5 bases at V and 5 bases at J; junction bases unmatched: 5. CDR3 in DNA: TGTGCCAGCAGCATAGGGGGCCGGACTGAAGCTTTCTTT. It translates to CASSIGGRTEAFF.

The chain links TRBV18 to TRBJ1-1, with a tentative D call TRBD1 (6 bases). Trimming took 3 bases from V and 1 from J, leaving 9 bases between them. The CDR3 sequence is 14 residues long. The germline gives CDR1 KGHSH, CDR2 LQKENI. CDR3 in DNA: TGTGCCAGCTCACCGGACAGAGCGAACACTGAAGCTTTCTTT. It translates to CASSPDRANTEAFF.

This chain uses TRBV5-1 with TRBJ2-5; 12 bases agree with TRBD2. V lost 3 bases and J lost 9; bases outside the gene matches: 9. Germline V gives CDR1 SGHRS, CDR2 YFSETQ. The CDR3 is 15 residues long. CDR3 coding DNA: TGCGCCAGCAGCTCGGACCCTAGCGGGAGGGCAGCCCAGTACTTC. Translation: CASSSDPSGRAAQYF. Variable domain in full (rest from reference TRBV5-1 and TRBJ2-5): KAGVTQTPRYLIKTRGQQVTLSCSPISGHRSVSWYQQTPGQGLQFLFEYFSETQRNKGNFPGRFSGRQFSNSRSEMNVSTLELGDSALYLCASSSDPSGRAAQYFGPGTRLLVL.

V and J are TRBV19 and TRBJ1-1; a weak D match, TRBD1 (6 bases). The V end lost 4 bases, the J end lost 5 bases, and 14 bases lay between the germline ends. The CDR3 is 14 residues long. CDR1 and CDR2 (germline): LNHDA, SQIVND (reference sequence). CDR3 loop: CASSNRVGETEAFF. The CDR3 nucleotides are TGTGCCAGTAGTAACAGGGTTGGGGAGACTGAAGCTTTCTTT.

The chain joins TRBV7-9 to TRBJ1-1, with TRBD1 identical over 7 bases. The CDR3 spans 13 residues. Losses at the gene ends were 3 bases for V and 7 bases for J; bases not matched to a gene: 5. CDR1 and CDR2 (germline): SEHNR, FQNEAQ (reference sequence). The CDR3 is CASSLNWDSEAFF. CDR3 nucleotide sequence: TGTGCCAGCAGCTTGAACTGGGACAGTGAAGCTTTCTTT.

This clone is a singleton in its sample. This chain uses TRBV19 with TRBJ2-7, with TRBD1 matching over 8 bases. V was clipped by 3 bases and J by 4 bases; unmatched bases: 11. There are 16 residues in the CDR3. CDR1 LNHDA and CDR2 SQIVND come from the germline V gene (reference sequence). CDR3 sequence: CASSMGGQGWPYEQYF. For the CDR3, the DNA is TGTGCCAGTAGTATGGGAGGACAGGGATGGCCTTACGAGCAGTACTTC.

This clone was detected once. The chain carries TRBV19 and TRBJ2-2; D is ambiguous. Germline values: CDR1 LNHDA, CDR2 SQIVND (reference sequence). V gave up 5 bases and J gave up 4 bases, with 11 bases separating them. CDR3 length: 14 amino acids. The CDR3: CASSSSRFTGELFF. The CDR3 nucleotides read TGTGCCAGTAGTTCCTCTAGGTTCACCGGGGAGCTGTTTTTT.

The rearrangement joins TRBV19 to TRBJ2-1; 7 bases are shared with TRBD2. This CDR3 is 16 amino acids long. J was trimmed by 5 bases and V by 9 bases; bases with no gene match: 16. The germline CDR1 and CDR2 sequences are LNHDA and SQIVND (reference sequence). The CDR3 protein is CASRPQGRGVHNEQFF. The DNA for the CDR3 is TGTGCCAGCCGCCCCCAAGGTCGGGGGGTCCACAATGAGCAGTTCTTC.

This clone came up many times. Additional DNA sequences in this sample encode the identical CDR3. The chain links TRBV29-1 to TRBJ1-1; TRBD1 is a possible D gene (5 bases). The germline V gene has CDR1 SQVTM and CDR2 ANQGSEA. The ends were cut back, 3 bases at V and 4 bases at J, with 9 bases in the middle. The CDR3 totals 12 residues. Written as DNA, the CDR3 is TGCAGCGTTGATGGGGGGGGCACTGAAGCTTTCTTT. This translates into CSVDGGGTEAFF.

This rearrangement joins TRBV18 to TRBJ2-5; 9 bases fit TRBD2. The trim removed 2 bases at V and 1 base at J, leaving 2 bases unmatched. This CDR3 has 15 amino acids. Looked up from germline, CDR1 is KGHSH and CDR2 is LQKENI. CDR3 bases: TGTGCCAGCTCACCAGGCGGGGGGGTCCAAGAGACCCAGTACTTC. The encoded protein is CASSPGGGVQETQYF.

The chain is built from TRBV10-3 and TRBJ1-5; TRBD1 might be the D (6 bases). In germline, CDR1 is ENHRY, CDR2 SYGVKD. The CDR3 contains 17 residues. V was clipped by 2 bases and J by 6 bases, with 20 bases between them. In nucleotides, the CDR3 is TGTGCCATCAGTGAGCAAAATGCAGGGGTTCGAGGTCAGCCCCAGCATTTT. Residues: CAISEQNAGVRGQPQHF.

This clone was observed a single time. This rearrangement joins TRBV19 to TRBJ2-7; 7 bases align to TRBD1. Germline V gene lookup returns CDR1 LNHDA and CDR2 SQIVND (reference sequence). The CDR3 loop spans 13 amino acids. V trimming: 5 bases; J trimming: 3 bases; junction bases outside the gene matches: 4. The CDR3 reads CASSWDRNYEQYF. The CDR3 nucleotides are TGTGCCAGTAGTTGGGACAGAAACTACGAGCAGTACTTC.

The chain has TRBV12-5 and TRBJ2-6; D is perhaps TRBD1 (6 bases). The V end was cut by 5 bases, the J end by 4 bases, with 15 bases between. This CDR3 has 16 amino acids. CDR1 is LGHNT and CDR2 is FRNRAP in the germline V gene. CDR3 nucleotide sequence: TGTGCTAGTGGTATACCCAGGGGATCAGGGGCCAACGTCCTGACTTTC. The encoded protein is CASGIPRGSGANVLTF.